This record looks at one T cell receptor beta chain sequence and its context. As yet, its antigen is unknown. The PCR was carried out with 60 Vbeta primers and 13 Jbeta primers. Data came from immunoSEQ multiplex PCR; TCRdb stores just in-frame clones and leaves some out. The sample has some 100,000 clones, roughly 70% seen once; the top ten hold 10%. These data originate in a study of cytomegalovirus exposure and HLA in healthy donors. Study-wide results and limits: Versus the roughly 670-donor mean, an Asian-associated ancestry cluster reportedly showed fewer N-insertions in a later analysis. Most CMV-associated TCR beta chains were later found to appear HLA-restricted. Earlier findings revealed that most TCR beta V segments proved productive either about 87% or about 30% of the time. Later analysis placed DRB1 highest and HLA-C lowest in TCR association rates, which differed by HLA locus.

The TCR sequence derives from a man aged 50 to 59 in good health and CMV-seronegative. Sequenced sample: PBMCs.

The DNA for the CDR3 is TGTGCCAGCTCTCGAACGGGAAAACTGTTTTTT. This encodes CASSRTGKLFF. V usage is TRBV14 and J usage is TRBJ1-4; D is unresolved. Trimming pared 8 bases from V and 10 bases from J, leaving 11 bases between. Per germline, CDR1 SGHDN and CDR2 FVKESK. This CDR3 comprises 11 residues.